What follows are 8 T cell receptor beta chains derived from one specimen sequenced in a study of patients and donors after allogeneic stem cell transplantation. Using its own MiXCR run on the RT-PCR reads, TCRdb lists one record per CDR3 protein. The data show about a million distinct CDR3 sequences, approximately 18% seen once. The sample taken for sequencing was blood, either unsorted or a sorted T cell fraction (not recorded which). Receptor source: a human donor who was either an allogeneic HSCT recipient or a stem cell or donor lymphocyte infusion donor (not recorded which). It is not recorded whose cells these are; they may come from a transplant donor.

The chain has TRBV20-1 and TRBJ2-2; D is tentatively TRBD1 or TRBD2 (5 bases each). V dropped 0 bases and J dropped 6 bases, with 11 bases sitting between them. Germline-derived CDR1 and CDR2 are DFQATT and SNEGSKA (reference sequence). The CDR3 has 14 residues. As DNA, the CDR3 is TGCAGTGCTAGAGACAGCCGGGACGCCGGGGAGCTGTTTTTT. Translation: CSARDSRDAGELFF.

The CDR3 loop is CASSQVKGGEQYF. For the CDR3, the DNA is TGCGCCAGCAGCCAAGTAAAAGGGGGCGAGCAGTACTTC. This sequence joins TRBV4-1 and TRBJ2-7; tentatively, D is TRBD1 (6 bases). This CDR3 region has 13 residues. Trimming removed 1 base at V and 6 bases at J, with 10 bases between. Germline V gene sequence: CDR1 MGHRA, CDR2 YSYEKL.

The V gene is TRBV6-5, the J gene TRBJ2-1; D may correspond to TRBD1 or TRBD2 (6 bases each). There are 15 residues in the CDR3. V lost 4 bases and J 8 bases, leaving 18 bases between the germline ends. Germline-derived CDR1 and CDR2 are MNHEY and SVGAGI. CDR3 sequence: CASSFATVGGYEQFF. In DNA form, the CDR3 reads TGTGCCAGCAGTTTCGCCACGGTCGGGGGCTATGAGCAGTTCTTC.

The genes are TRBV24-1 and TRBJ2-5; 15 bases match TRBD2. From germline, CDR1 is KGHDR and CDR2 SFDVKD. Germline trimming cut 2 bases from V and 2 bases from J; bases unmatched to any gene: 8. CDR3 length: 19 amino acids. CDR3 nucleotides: TGTGCCACCAGTGATTGGGGGTGGGGACTAGCGGGGGGACAAGAGACCCAGTACTTC. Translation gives CATSDWGWGLAGGQETQYF.

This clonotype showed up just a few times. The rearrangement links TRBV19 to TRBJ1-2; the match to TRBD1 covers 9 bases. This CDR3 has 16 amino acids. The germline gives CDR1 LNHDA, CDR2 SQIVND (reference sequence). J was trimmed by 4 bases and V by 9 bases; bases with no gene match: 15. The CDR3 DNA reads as TGTGCCAGCAATTCCCGGGGGACAGGGCCTGTCTATGGCTACACCTTC. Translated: CASNSRGTGPVYGYTF.

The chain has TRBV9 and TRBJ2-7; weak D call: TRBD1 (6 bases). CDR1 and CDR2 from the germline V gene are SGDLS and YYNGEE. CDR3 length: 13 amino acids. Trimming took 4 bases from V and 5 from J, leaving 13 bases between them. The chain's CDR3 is CASSPGTRDEQYF. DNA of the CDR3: TGTGCCAGCAGCCCCGGGACAAGGGACGAGCAGTACTTC.

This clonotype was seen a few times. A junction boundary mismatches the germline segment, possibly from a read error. For the CDR3, the DNA is TGCAGTGCAACCCGGGGGACTGAACCTTTCTTT. Its protein product is CSATRGTEPFF. J is TRBJ1-1 and V is TRBV20-1; perhaps TRBD1 as D (5 bases). CDR1 is DFQATT and CDR2 is SNEGSKA in the germline V gene (reference sequence). This CDR3 spans 11 amino acids.

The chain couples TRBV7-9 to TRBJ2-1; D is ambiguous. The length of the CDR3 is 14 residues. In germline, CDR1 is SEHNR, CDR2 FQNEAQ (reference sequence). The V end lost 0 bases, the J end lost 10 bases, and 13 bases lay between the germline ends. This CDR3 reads CASSLALAWQEQFF. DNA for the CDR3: TGTGCCAGCAGCTTAGCGCTCGCGTGGCAGGAGCAGTTCTTC.